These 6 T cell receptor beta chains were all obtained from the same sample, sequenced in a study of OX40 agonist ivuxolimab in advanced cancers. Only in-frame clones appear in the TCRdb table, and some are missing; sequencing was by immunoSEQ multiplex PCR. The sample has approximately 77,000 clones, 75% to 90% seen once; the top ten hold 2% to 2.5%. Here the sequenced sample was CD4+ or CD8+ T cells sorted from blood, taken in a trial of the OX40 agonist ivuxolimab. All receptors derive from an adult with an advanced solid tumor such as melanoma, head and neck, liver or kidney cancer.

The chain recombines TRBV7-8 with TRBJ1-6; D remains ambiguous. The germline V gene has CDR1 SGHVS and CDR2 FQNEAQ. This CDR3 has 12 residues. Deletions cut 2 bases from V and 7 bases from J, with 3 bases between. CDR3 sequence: CASSLNNSPLHF. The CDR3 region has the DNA TGTGCCAGCAGCTTAAACAATTCACCCCTCCACTTT.

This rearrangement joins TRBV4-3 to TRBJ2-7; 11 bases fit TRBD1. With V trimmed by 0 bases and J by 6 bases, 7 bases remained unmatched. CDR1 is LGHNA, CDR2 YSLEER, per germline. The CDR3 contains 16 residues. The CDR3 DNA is TGCGCCAGCAGCCAAGATTGGACAGGGGGCGGGTCCGAGCAGTACTTC. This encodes CASSQDWTGGGSEQYF.

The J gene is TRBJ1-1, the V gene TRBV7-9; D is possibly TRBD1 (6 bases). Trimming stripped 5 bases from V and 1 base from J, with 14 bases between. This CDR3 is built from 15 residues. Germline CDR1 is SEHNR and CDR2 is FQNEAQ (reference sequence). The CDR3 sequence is CASSRQDIPNTEAFF. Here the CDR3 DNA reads TGTGCCAGCAGCAGACAGGACATACCGAACACTGAAGCTTTCTTT.

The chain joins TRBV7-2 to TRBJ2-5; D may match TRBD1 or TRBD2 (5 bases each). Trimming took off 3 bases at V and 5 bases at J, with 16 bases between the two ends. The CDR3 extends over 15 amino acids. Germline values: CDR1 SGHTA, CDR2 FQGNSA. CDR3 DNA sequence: TGTGCCAGCAGCTTCGTCCGGGGCCCCCAGGAGACCCAGTACTTC. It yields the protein CASSFVRGPQETQYF.

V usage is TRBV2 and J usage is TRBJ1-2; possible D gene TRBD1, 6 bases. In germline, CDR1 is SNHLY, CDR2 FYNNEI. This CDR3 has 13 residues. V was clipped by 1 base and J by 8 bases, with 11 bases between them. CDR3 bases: TGTGCCAGCAGTGAAGTTAAAGGGGGAGGCTACACCTTC. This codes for CASSEVKGGGYTF.

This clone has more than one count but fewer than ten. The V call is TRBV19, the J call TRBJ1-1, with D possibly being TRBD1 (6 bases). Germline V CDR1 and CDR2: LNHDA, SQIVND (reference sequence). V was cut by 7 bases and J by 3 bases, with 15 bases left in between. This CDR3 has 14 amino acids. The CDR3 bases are TGTGCCAGTACTAAGGGGGGCGGCTACACTGAAGCTTTCTTT. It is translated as CASTKGGGYTEAFF.